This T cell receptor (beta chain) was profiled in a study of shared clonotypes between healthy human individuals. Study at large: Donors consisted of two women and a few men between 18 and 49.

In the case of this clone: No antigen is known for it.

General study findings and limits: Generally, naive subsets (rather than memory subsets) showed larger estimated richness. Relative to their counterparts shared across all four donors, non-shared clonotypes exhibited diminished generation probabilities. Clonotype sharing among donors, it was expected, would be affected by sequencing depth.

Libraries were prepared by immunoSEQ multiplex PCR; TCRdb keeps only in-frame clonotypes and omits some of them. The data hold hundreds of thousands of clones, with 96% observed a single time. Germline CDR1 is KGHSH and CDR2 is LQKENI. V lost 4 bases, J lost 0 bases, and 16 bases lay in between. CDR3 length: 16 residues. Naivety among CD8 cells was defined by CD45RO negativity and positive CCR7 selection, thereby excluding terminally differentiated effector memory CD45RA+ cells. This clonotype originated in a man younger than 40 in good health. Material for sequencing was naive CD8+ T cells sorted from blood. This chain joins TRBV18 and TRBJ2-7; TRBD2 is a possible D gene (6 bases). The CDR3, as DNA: TGTGCCAGCTCACTGACGGGACTGCGAAGCTCCTACGAGCAGTACTTC. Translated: CASSLTGLRSSYEQYF. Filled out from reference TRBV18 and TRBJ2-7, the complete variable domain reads NAGVMQNPRHLVRRRGQEARLRCSPMKGHSHVYWYRQLPEEGLKFMVYLQKENIIDESGMPKERFSAEFPKEGPSILRIQQVVRGDSAAYFCASSLTGLRSSYEQYFGPGTRLTVT.